Listed below are T cell receptor beta chains from one sample, sequenced in a study of blood T cell repertoires in COVID-19. Clones were read by immunoSEQ multiplex PCR, and TCRdb kept only the in-frame ones, dropping some. Seen here are about 86,000 clones, approximately 88% observed once, and the top ten hold approximately 31%. Sequences were obtained from peripheral blood. The receptors were gathered from a woman aged 80 or over with active or convalescent COVID-19. Both conserved end residues are part of each CDR3. Fields, in order: D gene, V gene, J gene, clone size, CDR3 protein, CDR3 DNA. A D gene is named only where the DNA matches it firmly. Expanded clones get a size class; other rows say once, few or many, or leave the size out.

D gene: NA; V gene: TRBV18; J gene: TRBJ2-2; clone size: NA; CDR3 protein: CASSPATGTGELFF; CDR3 DNA: TGTGCCAGCTCACCCGCGACAGGCACCGGGGAGCTGTTTTTT
D gene: TRBD1; V gene: TRBV27; J gene: TRBJ2-5; clone size: NA; CDR3 protein: CASSLFTGGQGTQYF; CDR3 DNA: TGTGCCAGCAGTTTATTCACAGGGGGCCAAGGGACCCAGTACTTC
D gene: NA; V gene: TRBV15; J gene: TRBJ2-3; clone size: NA; CDR3 protein: CATSNQNTDTQYF; CDR3 DNA: TGTGCCACCAGCAACCAGAACACAGATACGCAGTATTTT
D gene: NA; V gene: TRBV19; J gene: TRBJ1-2; clone size: NA; CDR3 protein: CASSPNLEWYSPNYGYTF; CDR3 DNA: TGTGCCAGTAGCCCCAACCTTGAGTGGTACAGCCCTAACTATGGCTACACCTTC
D gene: TRBD1; V gene: TRBV11-2; J gene: TRBJ2-2; clone size: few; CDR3 protein: CASSLPGQALVGELFF; CDR3 DNA: TGTGCCAGCAGCTTACCGGGACAGGCTTTGGTCGGGGAGCTGTTTTTT
D gene: NA; V gene: TRBV5-6; J gene: TRBJ2-2; clone size: NA; CDR3 protein: CASSLAGSQNTGELFF; CDR3 DNA: TGTGCCAGCAGCTTGGCAGGCAGCCAGAACACCGGGGAGCTGTTTTTT
D gene: NA; V gene: TRBV6-6; J gene: TRBJ2-7; clone size: NA; CDR3 protein: CASSRLQGGEQYF; CDR3 DNA: TGTGCCAGCAGTCGATTACAGGGTGGCGAGCAGTACTTC
D gene: TRBD1; V gene: TRBV10-3; J gene: TRBJ1-4; clone size: NA; CDR3 protein: CAISARGTGNEKLFF; CDR3 DNA: TGTGCCATCAGCGCCAGGGGGACCGGTAATGAAAAACTGTTTTTT
D gene: NA; V gene: TRBV27; J gene: TRBJ2-1; clone size: NA; CDR3 protein: CASSLGYPNEQFF; CDR3 DNA: TGTGCCAGCAGTTTGGGCTATCCCAATGAGCAGTTCTTC
D gene: NA; V gene: TRBV18; J gene: TRBJ2-1; clone size: NA; CDR3 protein: CASSPVTNSYNEQFF; CDR3 DNA: TGTGCCAGCTCACCGGTGACAAACTCCTACAATGAGCAGTTCTTC
D gene: TRBD2; V gene: TRBV4-3; J gene: TRBJ2-1; clone size: NA; CDR3 protein: CASSQMGGAYNEQFF; CDR3 DNA: TGCGCCAGCAGCCAGATGGGGGGGGCCTACAATGAGCAGTTCTTC
D gene: TRBD2; V gene: TRBV5-1; J gene: TRBJ2-5; clone size: NA; CDR3 protein: CASSPGASGRNFQETQYF; CDR3 DNA: TGCGCCAGCAGTCCCGGGGCTAGCGGGAGGAATTTCCAAGAGACCCAGTACTTC
D gene: NA; V gene: TRBV27; J gene: TRBJ1-5; clone size: NA; CDR3 protein: CASSFNSYSNQPQHF; CDR3 DNA: TGTGCCAGCAGTTTTAACAGCTATAGCAATCAGCCCCAGCATTTT
D gene: TRBD2; V gene: TRBV6-1; J gene: TRBJ2-1; clone size: NA; CDR3 protein: CASSESGDYNEQFF; CDR3 DNA: TGTGCCAGCAGTGAGAGCGGGGACTACAATGAGCAGTTCTTC
D gene: TRBD1; V gene: TRBV29-1; J gene: TRBJ2-1; clone size: NA; CDR3 protein: CSVEGGQAVYNEQFF; CDR3 DNA: TGCAGCGTTGAGGGGGGACAGGCCGTATACAATGAGCAGTTCTTC
D gene: NA; V gene: TRBV19; J gene: TRBJ1-1; clone size: NA; CDR3 protein: CASLQGVENTEAFF; CDR3 DNA: TGTGCCAGTTTACAGGGTGTGGAGAACACTGAAGCTTTCTTT
D gene: NA; V gene: TRBV6-1; J gene: TRBJ1-1; clone size: few; CDR3 protein: CASSEVAGGGGDTEAFF; CDR3 DNA: TGTGCCAGCAGTGAGGTGGCGGGGGGCGGTGGTGACACTGAAGCTTTCTTT
D gene: NA; V gene: TRBV10-3; J gene: TRBJ2-2; clone size: once; CDR3 protein: CAAKERVDTGELFF; CDR3 DNA: TGTGCCGCAAAGGAGAGGGTAGACACCGGGGAGCTGTTTTTT
D gene: NA; V gene: TRBV14; J gene: TRBJ1-2; clone size: NA; CDR3 protein: CASSQVSGVGGYTF; CDR3 DNA: TGTGCCAGCAGCCAAGTTTCCGGGGTAGGTGGCTACACCTTC
D gene: NA; V gene: TRBV6-5; J gene: TRBJ2-7; clone size: NA; CDR3 protein: CASSYGVPGHNYEQYF; CDR3 DNA: TGTGCCAGCAGTTACGGGGTCCCGGGACACAACTACGAGCAGTACTTC
D gene: TRBD2; V gene: TRBV4-3; J gene: TRBJ2-5; clone size: NA; CDR3 protein: CASSQTSGRFQETQYF; CDR3 DNA: TGCGCCAGCAGCCAAACTAGCGGGAGGTTCCAAGAGACCCAGTACTTC
D gene: NA; V gene: TRBV6-2/TRBV6-3; J gene: TRBJ1-1; clone size: NA; CDR3 protein: CASTPLTAYTEAFF; CDR3 DNA: TGTGCCAGCACCCCCTTGACAGCCTACACTGAAGCTTTCTTT
D gene: NA; V gene: TRBV2; J gene: TRBJ2-1; clone size: NA; CDR3 protein: CASGQGASGTEQFF; CDR3 DNA: TGTGCCAGCGGGCAGGGGGCTAGCGGGACCGAGCAGTTCTTC
D gene: NA; V gene: TRBV20-1; J gene: TRBJ2-4; clone size: NA; CDR3 protein: CSASPSLARAKNIQYF; CDR3 DNA: TGCAGTGCTAGTCCCAGTTTAGCGCGGGCCAAAAACATTCAGTACTTC
D gene: TRBD1; V gene: TRBV30; J gene: TRBJ1-1; clone size: NA; CDR3 protein: CAWSVGQYTEAFF; CDR3 DNA: TGTGCCTGGAGTGTGGGACAGTACACTGAAGCTTTCTTT
D gene: NA; V gene: TRBV6-5; J gene: TRBJ2-7; clone size: NA; CDR3 protein: CASSLPAEGAHEQYF; CDR3 DNA: TGTGCCAGCAGTCTCCCGGCGGAGGGGGCCCACGAGCAGTACTTC
D gene: TRBD1; V gene: TRBV6-6; J gene: TRBJ2-5; clone size: once; CDR3 protein: CASSTDRETQYF; CDR3 DNA: TGTGCCAGCAGCACGGACAGGGAGACCCAGTACTTC
D gene: NA; V gene: TRBV2; J gene: TRBJ1-4; clone size: NA; CDR3 protein: CASSLVGEGEKLFF; CDR3 DNA: TGTGCCAGCAGTCTGGTAGGGGAAGGTGAAAAACTGTTTTTT
D gene: TRBD2; V gene: TRBV5-8; J gene: TRBJ2-5; clone size: few; CDR3 protein: CASSLAGVGETQYF; CDR3 DNA: TGTGCCAGCAGCTTAGCGGGAGTTGGGGAGACCCAGTACTTC
D gene: TRBD1; V gene: TRBV2; J gene: TRBJ2-3; clone size: NA; CDR3 protein: CASSEGTGKTDTQYF; CDR3 DNA: TGTGCCAGCAGTGAAGGGACAGGGAAAACAGATACGCAGTATTTT
D gene: TRBD1; V gene: TRBV18; J gene: TRBJ1-6; clone size: NA; CDR3 protein: CASSAGQADYNSPLHF; CDR3 DNA: TGTGCCAGCTCAGCCGGACAGGCGGACTATAATTCACCCCTCCACTTT
D gene: NA; V gene: TRBV13; J gene: TRBJ2-5; clone size: NA; CDR3 protein: CASSGQPQETQYF; CDR3 DNA: TGTGCCAGCAGTGGGCAGCCCCAAGAGACCCAGTACTTC
D gene: TRBD1; V gene: TRBV30; J gene: TRBJ1-1; clone size: NA; CDR3 protein: CAWSPTGGDTEAFF; CDR3 DNA: TGTGCCTGGAGTCCCACAGGGGGGGACACTGAAGCTTTCTTT
D gene: TRBD1; V gene: TRBV5-8; J gene: TRBJ2-3; clone size: NA; CDR3 protein: CASSLNRGSTDTQYF; CDR3 DNA: TGTGCCAGCAGCCTCAACAGGGGAAGCACAGATACGCAGTATTTT
D gene: NA; V gene: TRBV18; J gene: TRBJ1-2; clone size: NA; CDR3 protein: CASSPRASDGYTF; CDR3 DNA: TGTGCCAGCTCACCACGGGCGTCGGATGGCTACACCTTC
D gene: NA; V gene: TRBV7-9; J gene: TRBJ1-4; clone size: NA; CDR3 protein: CASSLGLTNEKLFF; CDR3 DNA: TGTGCCAGCAGCTTAGGGCTAACTAATGAAAAACTGTTTTTT
D gene: NA; V gene: TRBV11-3; J gene: TRBJ2-2; clone size: NA; CDR3 protein: CASSLNGGNTGELFF; CDR3 DNA: TGTGCCAGCAGCTTAAACGGGGGAAACACCGGGGAGCTGTTTTTT
D gene: NA; V gene: TRBV7-2; J gene: TRBJ2-7; clone size: NA; CDR3 protein: CASSSDRFSYEQYF; CDR3 DNA: TGTGCCAGCAGCTCCGACAGGTTCTCCTACGAGCAGTACTTC
D gene: NA; V gene: TRBV24-1; J gene: TRBJ2-2; clone size: few; CDR3 protein: CATSVGGRSNTGELFF; CDR3 DNA: TGTGCCACCAGTGTCGGAGGACGATCGAACACCGGGGAGCTGTTTTTT
D gene: TRBD2; V gene: TRBV7-6; J gene: TRBJ2-5; clone size: NA; CDR3 protein: CASTPGGGRVETQYF; CDR3 DNA: TGTGCCAGCACCCCCGGGGGGGGTAGGGTGGAGACCCAGTACTTC
D gene: TRBD2; V gene: TRBV7-8; J gene: TRBJ2-7; clone size: NA; CDR3 protein: CASSKTLGTSGVSEQYF; CDR3 DNA: TGTGCCAGCAGCAAGACCCTCGGGACTAGCGGGGTCAGCGAGCAGTACTTC
D gene: TRBD2; V gene: TRBV3-1/TRBV3-2; J gene: TRBJ2-1; clone size: NA; CDR3 protein: CASSQGRGARVVFF; CDR3 DNA: TGTGCCAGCAGCCAAGGGCGGGGGGCCCGGGTAGTGTTCTTC
D gene: NA; V gene: TRBV11-2; J gene: TRBJ1-2; clone size: NA; CDR3 protein: CASRPTGNYGYTF; CDR3 DNA: TGTGCCAGCAGACCAACAGGGAACTATGGCTACACCTTC
D gene: NA; V gene: TRBV19; J gene: TRBJ2-5; clone size: NA; CDR3 protein: CASSLNLRIQETQYF; CDR3 DNA: TGTGCCAGTAGTTTGAATTTGAGGATCCAAGAGACCCAGTACTTC
D gene: NA; V gene: TRBV29-1; J gene: TRBJ2-6; clone size: NA; CDR3 protein: CSVEVGGTGANVLTF; CDR3 DNA: TGCAGCGTTGAAGTTGGCGGAACTGGGGCCAACGTCCTGACTTTC
D gene: TRBD2; V gene: TRBV19; J gene: TRBJ2-1; clone size: NA; CDR3 protein: CASSVTPGLATNEQFF; CDR3 DNA: TGTGCCAGTAGTGTAACACCGGGACTAGCTACCAATGAGCAGTTCTTC
D gene: NA; V gene: TRBV21-1; J gene: TRBJ1-1; clone size: few; CDR3 protein: CASSNRETSCTQNTEAFF; CDR3 DNA: TGTGCCAGCAGCAATAGAGAGACATCCTGTACCCAGAACACTGAAGCTTTCTTT
D gene: NA; V gene: TRBV11-3; J gene: TRBJ2-3; clone size: NA; CDR3 protein: CASSLAGGTDTQYF; CDR3 DNA: TGTGCCAGCAGCTTAGCAGGGGGCACAGATACGCAGTATTTT
D gene: TRBD2; V gene: TRBV4-1; J gene: TRBJ2-7; clone size: NA; CDR3 protein: CASSLGTSGAYEQYF; CDR3 DNA: TGCGCCAGCAGCCTTGGGACTAGCGGGGCCTACGAGCAGTACTTC
D gene: TRBD1; V gene: TRBV5-4; J gene: TRBJ2-2; clone size: NA; CDR3 protein: CASSLTGDTGELFF; CDR3 DNA: TGTGCCAGCAGCTTGACAGGGGACACCGGGGAGCTGTTTTTT
D gene: TRBD1; V gene: TRBV5-1; J gene: TRBJ1-4; clone size: NA; CDR3 protein: CASTWDRYNEKLFF; CDR3 DNA: TGCGCCAGCACCTGGGACAGATATAATGAAAAACTGTTTTTT
D gene: NA; V gene: TRBV5-8; J gene: TRBJ1-5; clone size: NA; CDR3 protein: CASSTGNREGQPQHF; CDR3 DNA: TGTGCCAGCAGCACAGGGAACAGGGAGGGACAGCCCCAGCATTTT
D gene: NA; V gene: TRBV5-4; J gene: TRBJ1-2; clone size: NA; CDR3 protein: CASSSEDRNPANYGYTF; CDR3 DNA: TGTGCCAGCAGCTCGGAGGACAGAAACCCCGCTAACTATGGCTACACCTTC
D gene: TRBD1; V gene: TRBV3-1/TRBV3-2; J gene: TRBJ2-6; clone size: NA; CDR3 protein: CASSKAGQGDSGANVLTF; CDR3 DNA: TGTGCCAGCAGCAAGGCGGGACAGGGGGATTCTGGGGCCAACGTCCTGACTTTC
D gene: NA; V gene: TRBV7-2; J gene: TRBJ1-6; clone size: NA; CDR3 protein: CASSLAWRGVSPLHF; CDR3 DNA: TGTGCCAGCAGCTTAGCGTGGAGGGGAGTTTCACCCCTCCACTTT